These 25 T cell receptor beta chains share one sample of origin, sequenced in a study of T cells in women clearing cervical HPV infection. The repertoire was sequenced with immunoSEQ multiplex PCR; TCRdb's copy has only in-frame clones and lacks some. In total, the table holds about 48,000 clones. Sequenced: blood buffy coat. The receptors derive from a woman aged 18 to 75 with a cervical HPV16 infection that either progressed to CIN3+ or cleared (not recorded which).

Concerning this clone: The CDR3 extends 3 residues past the end of the read, so its final part is completed from the germline J gene. The rearrangement links TRBV18 to TRBJ1-1, with a possible D match to TRBD1 (6 bases). The V end lost 3 bases, the J end lost 5 bases, and 16 bases lay between the germline ends. From germline, CDR1 is KGHSH and CDR2 LQKENI. There are 15 residues in the CDR3. The CDR3 spells CASSPGAKGSTEAFF. The CDR3 DNA, read in part, is TGTGCCAGCTCACCGGGGGCCAAGGGAAGTACTGAA.

Comments on this clone: The read ends 3 residues shy of where the CDR3 ends; the end is completed using the germline J gene. The chain employs TRBV7-2 and TRBJ1-1; no clear D. There are 14 residues in the CDR3. Deletions cut 3 bases from V and 4 bases from J, with 12 bases between. Germline V gives CDR1 SGHTA, CDR2 FQGNSA. The CDR3: CASSFSPEGTEAFF. CDR3 DNA, as far as it was read: TGTGCCAGCAGCTTCTCCCCGGAGGGCACTGAA.

As to this clone: The sequenced fragment ends 3 residues before the CDR3 boundary, so the rest is inferred from the germline J gene. The chain combines TRBV20-1 with TRBJ1-1, with 8 positions matching TRBD1. Germline V gives CDR1 DFQATT, CDR2 SNEGSKA (reference sequence). The CDR3 is made up of 12 amino acids. With 6 bases clipped from V and 3 bases from J, the junction kept 3 bases outside the gene matches. The sequenced part of the CDR3 DNA is TGCAGTGCCGGACAGGGAGACACTGAA. As protein: CSAGQGDTE. The entire CDR3 protein reads CSAGQGDTEAFF.

As concerns this clone: The read falls 3 residues short of the CDR3 end, and the missing part is taken from the germline J gene. The chain combines TRBV7-2 with TRBJ1-1, with D possibly TRBD1 on 6 matching bases. There are 13 residues in the CDR3. Germline CDR1 SGHTA, CDR2 FQGNSA. CDR3 bases read: TGTGCCAGCAGCTTAGGGTTGGGGGCGGCG. This codes for CASSLGLGAA. The entire CDR3 sequence reads CASSLGLGAAAFF.

Turning to this clone: The CDR3 goes on 3 residues after the read ends, and that part is filled in from the germline J gene. The chain is built from TRBV30 and TRBJ1-2, with TRBD1 as a possible D gene (6 bases). The germline gives CDR1 GTSNPN, CDR2 SVGIG (reference sequence). Trimming left V 5 bases short and J 5 bases short, with 12 bases between. The CDR3 totals 12 residues. CDR3 amino acids: CAWATGSYGYTF. CDR3 bases read: TGTGCCTGGGCGACAGGATCGTATGGC.

On this clone itself: The read finishes 3 residues shy of the CDR3 end, and the germline J gene is used to complete it. The chain is built from TRBV5-1 and TRBJ2-1; tentatively, D is TRBD1 or TRBD2 (6 bases each). Germline values: CDR1 SGHRS, CDR2 YFSETQ. The CDR3 has 17 amino acids. V lost 3 bases, J lost 0 bases, and 16 bases lay in between. CDR3 residues: CASSWRGSISSYNEQFF. The DNA read from the CDR3 is TGCGCCAGCAGCTGGAGGGGGTCAATTAGCTCCTACAATGAG.

To note about this clone: The read terminates 3 residues before the CDR3 end, so the remaining end is supplied by the germline J gene. V usage is TRBV7-9 and J usage is TRBJ1-2; TRBD1 matches at 7 bases. Trimming took 5 bases from V and 5 from J; bases not matched to a gene: 8. Germline CDR1 is SEHNR and CDR2 is FQNEAQ (reference sequence). The CDR3 has 14 amino acids. CDR3 in amino acids: CASSGPGQIYGYTF. CDR3 DNA (partial): TGTGCCAGCAGCGGCCCGGGACAGATATATGGC.

With respect to this clone: The read comes to an end 3 residues before the CDR3 does, leaving the germline J gene to fill in the end. The chain uses TRBV20-1 and TRBJ2-2; TRBD1 might be the D (6 bases). V was clipped by 6 bases and J by 6 bases, with 17 bases between them. Germline-derived CDR1 and CDR2 are DFQATT and SNEGSKA (reference sequence). The CDR3 is made up of 14 amino acids. The covered CDR3 bases are TGCAGTGCAAAGCCCCGATCAGGGGCCGGGGAG. This encodes CSAKPRSGAGE. The whole CDR3 region reads CSAKPRSGAGELFF.

Details on this clone: The read finishes 3 residues shy of the CDR3 end, and the germline J gene is used to complete it. The gene calls are TRBV29-1 and TRBJ2-7; D not certain. Germline values: CDR1 SQVTM, CDR2 ANQGSEA. The CDR3 consists of 11 residues. Between the trimmed V and J ends, which lost 4 bases and 5 bases, there was a span of 9 bases. Partial CDR3 DNA: TGCAGCGTTGTTAGTTTTGACGAG. Protein product: CSVVSFDE. The CDR3 reads in full as CSVVSFDEQYF.

A word on this clone: Read coverage stops 3 residues before the CDR3 terminus; the germline J gene supplies the remainder. The chain carries TRBV5-1 and TRBJ2-7, with 14 bases aligning to TRBD2. Germline values: CDR1 SGHRS, CDR2 YFSETQ. The CDR3 spans 20 residues. V dropped 5 bases and J dropped 3; count of bases not matched to a gene: 19. This CDR3 reads CASSSRFGTGLAGGGYEQYF. Partial CDR3 DNA: TGCGCCAGCAGTTCTCGCTTTGGGACCGGACTAGCGGGAGGCGGCTACGAG.

Regarding this clone: The sequence runs out 3 residues before the end of the CDR3; the remainder is reconstructed from the germline J gene. This chain joins TRBV30 and TRBJ2-7, with TRBD2 identical over 13 bases. The V gene end was trimmed by 1 base and the J gene end by 0 bases; junction bases not matched to a gene: 0. Per germline, CDR1 GTSNPN and CDR2 SVGIG (reference sequence). The CDR3 has 15 residues. The part of the CDR3 DNA that was read is TGTGCCTGGAGTGGGACTAGCGGGAGCTCCTACGAG. Translating it yields CAWSGTSGSSYE. The whole CDR3 reads CAWSGTSGSSYEQYF.

Note on this clone: The read stops 3 residues short of the end of the CDR3; the missing end is completed from the germline J gene. The chain links TRBV11-2 to TRBJ2-1; tentatively, D is TRBD1 (5 bases). The CDR3 is 14 residues long. Germline V gene lookup returns CDR1 SGHAT and CDR2 FQNNGV. V was clipped by 6 bases and J by 6 bases, with 15 bases between them. CDR3 DNA (partial): TGTGCCAGCAGTCGCAGGGTGGTAGGCAATGAG. Encoded protein: CASSRRVVGNE. The CDR3 as a whole reads CASSRRVVGNEQFF.

In regard to this clone: The CDR3 end falls 3 residues outside the read, so it is completed with the germline J gene. V and J are TRBV6-1 and TRBJ2-7; 10 nucleotides match TRBD2. J gave up 6 bases and V 2 bases, and 7 bases lay outside the gene matches. This CDR3 contains 15 residues. The V gene's germline CDR1 is MNHNS and CDR2 SASEGT. The covered CDR3 bases are TGTGCCAGCAGTGAAAGAAGCGGGGGGGCCTCCGAG. This gives the protein CASSERSGGASE. The complete CDR3 sequence is CASSERSGGASEQYF.

The sequenced part of the CDR3 DNA is TGTGCCAGCACCGTATACTCTGGGGCCAACGTC. As protein: CASTVYSGANV. The full CDR3 reads CASTVYSGANVLTF. The genes are TRBV6-2 or TRBV6-3 and TRBJ2-6, with D hard to call. The sequence runs out 3 residues before the end of the CDR3; the remainder is reconstructed from the germline J gene. CDR1 and CDR2 (germline): MNHEY, SVGEGT. Between the trimmed V and J ends, which lost 7 bases and 0 bases, there was a span of 7 bases. The CDR3 spans 14 residues.

Points on this clone: The read is 3 residues too short to cover the CDR3 end, so that end is filled in from the germline J gene. V usage is TRBV5-1 and J usage is TRBJ1-1; 9 bases line up with TRBD1. The CDR3 sequence is 16 residues long. The trim removed 5 bases at V and 3 bases at J, leaving 11 bases unmatched. Germline V CDR1 and CDR2: SGHRS, YFSETQ. The CDR3 reads CASSRLGQGRDTEAFF. The part of the CDR3 DNA that was read is TGCGCCAGCAGTCGCCTTGGACAGGGGAGGGACACTGAA.

Remarks on this clone: The read terminates 3 residues ahead of where the CDR3 ends, so the germline J gene completes it. J is TRBJ1-2 and V is TRBV28; 7 bases match TRBD1. Losses at the gene ends were 6 bases for V and 1 base for J; bases not matched to a gene: 5. This CDR3 is 14 amino acids long. Germline V gives CDR1 MDHEN, CDR2 SYDVKM. The CDR3 spells CASRLTGLNYGYTF. The DNA read from the CDR3 is TGTGCCAGCAGGCTGACAGGGCTTAACTATGGC.

A remark on this clone: The CDR3 is cut off 3 residues early in the read; its end comes from the germline J gene. The gene calls are TRBV20-1 and TRBJ1-1; D gene unclear. This CDR3 is built from 13 residues. Per the germline V gene, CDR1 is DFQATT and CDR2 is SNEGSKA (reference sequence). The germline V and J ends were trimmed by 5 bases and 0 bases, with 10 bases remaining between them. The sequenced CDR3 bases are TGCAGTGCTCTAGACTACATGAACACTGAA. Translated: CSALDYMNTE. The whole CDR3 protein is CSALDYMNTEAFF.

Turning to this clone: The read terminates 3 residues ahead of where the CDR3 ends, so the germline J gene completes it. This sequence joins TRBV13 and TRBJ1-1; a possible D gene is TRBD1 (5 bases). Germline V gene lookup returns CDR1 PRHDT and CDR2 FYEKMQ (reference sequence). This CDR3 is built from 14 residues. Incomplete CDR3 DNA: TGTGCCAGCCGCTCCAGCCAGGGTACGTTTGGA. Encoded protein: CASRSSQGTFG. The whole CDR3 protein is CASRSSQGTFGAFF. Based on the CDR3 plus reference TRBV13 and TRBJ1-1, the full variable domain is AAGVIQSPRHLIKEKRETATLKCYPIPRHDTVYWYQQGPGQDPQFLISFYEKMQSDKGSIPDRFSAQQFSDYHSELNMSSLELGDSALYFCASRSSQGTFGAFFGQGTRLTVV.

As concerns this clone: The sequence runs out 3 residues before the end of the CDR3; the remainder is reconstructed from the germline J gene. This chain links TRBV4-1 with TRBJ2-2, with 8 bases identical to TRBD2. There are 17 residues in the CDR3. Trimming at V came to 4 bases and at J to 4 bases, leaving 11 bases not matched to a gene. In germline, CDR1 is MGHRA, CDR2 YSYEKL. CDR3 protein: CASSLQPGGGSTGELFF. Partial CDR3 DNA: TGCGCCAGCAGCCTTCAGCCGGGGGGGGGTAGCACCGGGGAG.

About this clone: Coverage ceases 3 residues before the CDR3 finishes, and the germline J gene fills in the end. The J gene is TRBJ2-2, the V gene TRBV20-1; D assignment may be TRBD1 or TRBD2 (6 bases each). Germline values: CDR1 DFQATT, CDR2 SNEGSKA (reference sequence). V lost 6 bases and J lost 4, with 15 bases in between. This CDR3 region has 14 residues. CDR3 in amino acids: CSALGGGFTGELFF. Partial CDR3 DNA: TGCAGTGCCTTAGGGGGAGGATTCACCGGGGAG.

Details on this clone: Coverage ceases 3 residues before the CDR3 finishes, and the germline J gene fills in the end. The chain is built from TRBV20-1 and TRBJ1-2; D perhaps matches TRBD1 (6 bases). The germline V gene has CDR1 DFQATT and CDR2 SNEGSKA (reference sequence). The V and J ends lost 4 bases and 4 bases respectively, with 13 bases between them. The CDR3 consists of 13 residues. CDR3 DNA, as far as it was read: TGCAGTGCTAATACAGGGCGGACCTATGGC. Translating it yields CSANTGRTYG. The complete CDR3 reads CSANTGRTYGYTF.

About this clone: The read is 3 residues too short to cover the CDR3 end, so that end is filled in from the germline J gene. The chain employs TRBV11-3 and TRBJ2-1, with a possible D match to TRBD1 (6 bases). CDR1 is SGHNT, CDR2 YENEEA, per germline. The CDR3 has 14 amino acids. V was clipped by 4 bases and J by 6 bases, with 13 bases between them. CDR3 amino acids: CASSSRTDFNEQFF. The DNA read from the CDR3 is TGTGCCAGCAGCTCACGGACAGATTTCAATGAG.

Regarding this clone: Read coverage stops 3 residues before the CDR3 terminus; the germline J gene supplies the remainder. This rearrangement joins TRBV5-1 to TRBJ2-5; 9 bases fit TRBD2. Germline V lookup: CDR1 SGHRS, CDR2 YFSETQ. This CDR3 spans 14 amino acids. J lost 4 bases, V lost 4 bases, and 5 bases had no gene match. CDR3 loop: CASSVGLAVETQYF. The covered CDR3 bases are TGCGCCAGCAGCGTGGGACTAGCCGTAGAGACC.

Note on this clone: The sequence runs out 3 residues before the end of the CDR3; the remainder is reconstructed from the germline J gene. V and J are TRBV7-3 and TRBJ2-5; 8 positions match TRBD1. Looked up from germline, CDR1 is SGHTA and CDR2 is FQGTGA. The CDR3 length is 15 residues. Trimming cost V 6 bases and J 4 bases; bases outside gene matches: 10. The sequenced CDR3 bases are TGTGCCAGCAGAAAAACCGGGACAGGAACAGAGACC. Its translation: CASRKTGTGTET. The entire CDR3 protein reads CASRKTGTGTETQYF. Based on the CDR3 plus reference TRBV7-3 and TRBJ2-5, the full variable domain is GAGVSQTPSNKVTEKGKYVELRCDPISGHTALYWYRQSLGQGPEFLIYFQGTGAADDSGLPNDRFFAVRPEGSVSTLKIQRTERGDSAVYLCASRKTGTGTETQYFGPGTRLLVL.

The CDR3 bases that were read are TGTGCCAGCAGCTCTCTGCGGGAGACC. Translated, it gives CASSSLRET. The CDR3, in full, reads CASSSLRETQYF. The V call is TRBV6-2 or TRBV6-3, the J call TRBJ2-5; D uncertain. The CDR3 end is not reached by the read, which stops 3 residues before it; the germline J gene fills it in. V was cut by 6 bases and J by 5 bases, with 10 bases left in between. The V gene's germline CDR1 is MNHEY and CDR2 SVGEGT. The CDR3 is made up of 12 amino acids.